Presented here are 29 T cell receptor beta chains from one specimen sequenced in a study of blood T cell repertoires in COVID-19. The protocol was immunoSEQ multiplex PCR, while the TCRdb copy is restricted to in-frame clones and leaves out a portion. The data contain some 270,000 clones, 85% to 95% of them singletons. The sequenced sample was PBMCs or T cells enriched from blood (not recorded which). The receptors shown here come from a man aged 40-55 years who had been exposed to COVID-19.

The CDR3 DNA reads as TGTGCCAGCAGCGGTCCGGGACTAGCGGGGGGAATCACCGGGGAGCTGTTTTTT. Translated, it gives CASSGPGLAGGITGELFF. The gene calls are TRBV13 and TRBJ2-2, with 15 bases fitting TRBD2. This CDR3 has 18 residues. Germline CDR1 reads PRHDT; CDR2 reads FYEKMQ (reference sequence). The junction had 8 bases not matched to a gene; V was cut back by 5 bases and J by 4 bases. The full variable domain, completed using reference TRBV13 and TRBJ2-2, is AAGVIQSPRHLIKEKRETATLKCYPIPRHDTVYWYQQGPGQDPQFLISFYEKMQSDKGSIPDRFSAQQFSDYHSELNMSSLELGDSALYFCASSGPGLAGGITGELFFGEGSRLTVL.

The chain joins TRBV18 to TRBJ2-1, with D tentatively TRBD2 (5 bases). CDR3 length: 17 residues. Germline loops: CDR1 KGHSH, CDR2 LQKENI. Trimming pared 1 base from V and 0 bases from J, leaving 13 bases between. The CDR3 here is CASSPLVPGSSYNEQFF. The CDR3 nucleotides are TGTGCCAGCTCACCACTCGTGCCGGGGAGCTCCTACAATGAGCAGTTCTTC.

The CDR3 loop is CASSLESVGANVLTF. The CDR3 DNA is TGTGCCAGCAGCTTAGAATCGGTTGGGGCCAACGTCCTGACTTTC. The chain couples TRBV7-2 to TRBJ2-6; D ambiguous. CDR1 and CDR2 from the germline V gene are SGHTA and FQGNSA. The V end lost 1 base, the J end lost 3 bases, and 7 bases lay between the germline ends. There are 15 residues in the CDR3.

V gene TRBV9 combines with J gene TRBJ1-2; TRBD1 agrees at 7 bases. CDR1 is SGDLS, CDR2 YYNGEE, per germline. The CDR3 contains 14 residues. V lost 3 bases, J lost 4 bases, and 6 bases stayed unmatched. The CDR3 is CASSATGMGYGYTF. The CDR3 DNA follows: TGTGCCAGCAGCGCGACAGGGATGGGCTATGGCTACACCTTC.

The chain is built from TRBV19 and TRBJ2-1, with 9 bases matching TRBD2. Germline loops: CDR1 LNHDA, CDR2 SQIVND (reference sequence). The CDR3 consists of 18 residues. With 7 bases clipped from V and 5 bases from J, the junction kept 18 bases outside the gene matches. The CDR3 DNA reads TGTGCCAGTATCGGTCTCGCGGGAGGGCCCGGGAAAAACAATGAGCAGTTCTTC. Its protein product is CASIGLAGGPGKNNEQFF.

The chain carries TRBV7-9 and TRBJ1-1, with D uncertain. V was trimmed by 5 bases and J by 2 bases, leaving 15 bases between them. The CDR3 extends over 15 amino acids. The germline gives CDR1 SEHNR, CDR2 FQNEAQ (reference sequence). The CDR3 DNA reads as TGTGCCAGCAGCCCCCCTGAGGGCAGAAACACTGAAGCTTTCTTT. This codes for CASSPPEGRNTEAFF.

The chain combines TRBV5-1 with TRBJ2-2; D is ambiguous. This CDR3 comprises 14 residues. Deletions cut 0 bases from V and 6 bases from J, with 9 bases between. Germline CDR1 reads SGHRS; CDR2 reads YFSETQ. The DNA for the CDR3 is TGCGCCAGCAGCTTGGCCTTATCGGCCGGGGAGCTGTTTTTT. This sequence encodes CASSLALSAGELFF.

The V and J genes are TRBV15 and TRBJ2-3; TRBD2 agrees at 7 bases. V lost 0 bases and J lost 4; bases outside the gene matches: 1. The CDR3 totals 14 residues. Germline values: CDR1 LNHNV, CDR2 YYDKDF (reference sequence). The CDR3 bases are TGTGCCACCAGCAGAGATCGGGAGGCAGATACGCAGTATTTT. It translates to CATSRDREADTQYF.

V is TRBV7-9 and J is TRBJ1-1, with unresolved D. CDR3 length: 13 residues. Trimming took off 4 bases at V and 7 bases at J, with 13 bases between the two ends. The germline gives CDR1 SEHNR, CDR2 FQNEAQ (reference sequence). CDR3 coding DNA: TGTGCCAGCAGCTCTCTCGGACTCAATGAAGCTTTCTTT. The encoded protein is CASSSLGLNEAFF.

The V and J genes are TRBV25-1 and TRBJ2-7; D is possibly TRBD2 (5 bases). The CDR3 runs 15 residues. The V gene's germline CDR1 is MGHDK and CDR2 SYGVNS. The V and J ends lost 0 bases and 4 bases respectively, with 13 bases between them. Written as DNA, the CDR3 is TGTGCCAGCAGTGAATATAATTCTGGCGGGTACGAGCAGTACTTC. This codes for CASSEYNSGGYEQYF.

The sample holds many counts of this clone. The CDR3 DNA reads TGTGCCAGCAGTGCAGGGGGCGAGTATCAGCCCCAGCATTTT. Protein sequence: CASSAGGEYQPQHF. V is TRBV2 and J is TRBJ1-5, with 8 bases that match TRBD1. The CDR3 is 14 amino acids. The V gene's germline CDR1 is SNHLY and CDR2 FYNNEI. The V segment lost 4 bases and the J segment 5 bases; nucleotides outside the gene matches: 4.

The CDR3 sequence is CASSTGHPNQPQHF. CDR3 DNA: TGTGCCAGCAGTACGGGACATCCGAATCAGCCCCAGCATTTT. V and J are TRBV2 and TRBJ1-5; possibly TRBD1 for D (6 bases). The length of the CDR3 is 14 residues. Germline V gene sequence: CDR1 SNHLY, CDR2 FYNNEI. Trimming stripped 5 bases from V and 4 bases from J, with 12 bases between. The complete variable domain, with remaining parts taken from reference TRBV2 and TRBJ1-5, reads EPEVTQTPSHQVTQMGQEVILRCVPISNHLYFYWYRQILGQKVEFLVSFYNNEISEKSEIFDDQFSVERPDGSNFTLKIRSTKLEDSAMYFCASSTGHPNQPQHFGDGTRLSIL.

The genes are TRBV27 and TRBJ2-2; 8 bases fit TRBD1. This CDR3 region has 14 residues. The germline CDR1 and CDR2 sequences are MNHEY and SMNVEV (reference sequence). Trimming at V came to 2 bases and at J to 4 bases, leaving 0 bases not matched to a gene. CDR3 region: CASSLDRGTGELFF. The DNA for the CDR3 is TGTGCCAGCAGTTTAGACAGGGGCACCGGGGAGCTGTTTTTT.

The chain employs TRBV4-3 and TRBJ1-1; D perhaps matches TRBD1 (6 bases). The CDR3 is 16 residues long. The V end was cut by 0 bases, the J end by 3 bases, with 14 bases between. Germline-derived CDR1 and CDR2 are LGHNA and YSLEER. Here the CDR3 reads CASSQDFRGGDTEAFF. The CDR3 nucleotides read TGCGCCAGCAGCCAAGATTTTCGAGGGGGGGACACTGAAGCTTTCTTT.

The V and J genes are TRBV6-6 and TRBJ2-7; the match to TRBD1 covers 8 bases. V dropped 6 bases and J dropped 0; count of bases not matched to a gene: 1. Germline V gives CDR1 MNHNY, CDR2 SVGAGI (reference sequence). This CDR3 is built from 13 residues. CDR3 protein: CASRTGDSYEQYF. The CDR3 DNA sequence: TGTGCCAGCAGGACAGGGGACTCCTACGAGCAGTACTTC.

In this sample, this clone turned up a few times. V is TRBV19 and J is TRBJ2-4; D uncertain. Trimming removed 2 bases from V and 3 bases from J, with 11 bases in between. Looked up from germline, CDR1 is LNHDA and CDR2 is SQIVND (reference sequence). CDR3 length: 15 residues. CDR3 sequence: CASSINYGFKNIQYF. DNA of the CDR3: TGTGCCAGTAGTATAAATTACGGGTTCAAAAACATTCAGTACTTC.

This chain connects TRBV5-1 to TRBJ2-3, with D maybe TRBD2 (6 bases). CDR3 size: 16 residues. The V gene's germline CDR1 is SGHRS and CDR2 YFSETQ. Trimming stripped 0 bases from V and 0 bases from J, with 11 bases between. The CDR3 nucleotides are TGCGCCAGCAGCTTGGACCTGGCGGGGAGCACAGATACGCAGTATTTT. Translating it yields CASSLDLAGSTDTQYF.

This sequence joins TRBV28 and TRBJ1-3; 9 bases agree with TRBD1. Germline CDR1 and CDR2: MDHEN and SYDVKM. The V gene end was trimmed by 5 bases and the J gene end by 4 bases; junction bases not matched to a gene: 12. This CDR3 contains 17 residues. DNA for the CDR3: TGTGCCAGCAGTACCCTAGGGACAGGGAACATCGGAAACACCATATATTTT. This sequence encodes CASSTLGTGNIGNTIYF.

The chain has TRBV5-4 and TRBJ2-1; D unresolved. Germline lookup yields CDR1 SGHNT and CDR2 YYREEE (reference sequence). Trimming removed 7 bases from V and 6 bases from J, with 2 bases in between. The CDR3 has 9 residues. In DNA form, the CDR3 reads TGTGCCAGCCTCAATGAGCAGTTCTTC. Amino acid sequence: CASLNEQFF.

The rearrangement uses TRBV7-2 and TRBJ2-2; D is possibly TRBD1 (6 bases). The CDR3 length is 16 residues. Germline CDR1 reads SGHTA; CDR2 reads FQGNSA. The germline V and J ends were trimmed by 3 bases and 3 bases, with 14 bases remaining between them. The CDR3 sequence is CASSFTGQYYTGELFF. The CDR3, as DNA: TGTGCCAGCAGCTTTACCGGACAGTACTACACCGGGGAGCTGTTTTTT.

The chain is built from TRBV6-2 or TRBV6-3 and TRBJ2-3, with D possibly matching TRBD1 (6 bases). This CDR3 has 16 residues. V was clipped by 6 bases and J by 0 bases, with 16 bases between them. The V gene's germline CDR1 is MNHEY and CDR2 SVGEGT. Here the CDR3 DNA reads TGTGCCAGCAGCCCCAGGGGAGTAGCTAGCACAGATACGCAGTATTTT. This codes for CASSPRGVASTDTQYF.

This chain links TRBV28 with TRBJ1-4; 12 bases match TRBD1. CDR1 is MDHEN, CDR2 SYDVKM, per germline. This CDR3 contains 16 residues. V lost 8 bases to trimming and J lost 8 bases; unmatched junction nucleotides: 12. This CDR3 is CASRDRGRERREKLFF. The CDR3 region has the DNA TGTGCCAGCCGGGACAGGGGGCGCGAAAGACGAGAAAAACTGTTTTTT.

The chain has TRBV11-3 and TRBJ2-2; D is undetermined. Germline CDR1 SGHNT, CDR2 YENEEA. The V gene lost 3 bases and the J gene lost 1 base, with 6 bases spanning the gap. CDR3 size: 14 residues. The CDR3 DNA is TGTGCCAGCAGCTTCGCTAGGAACACCGGGGAGCTGTTTTTT. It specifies CASSFARNTGELFF.

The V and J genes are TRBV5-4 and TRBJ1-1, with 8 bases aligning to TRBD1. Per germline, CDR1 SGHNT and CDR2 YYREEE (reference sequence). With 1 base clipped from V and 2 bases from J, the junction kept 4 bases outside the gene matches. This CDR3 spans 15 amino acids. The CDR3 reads CASSLPTGVNTEAFF. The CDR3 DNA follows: TGTGCCAGCAGCTTGCCGACAGGGGTAAACACTGAAGCTTTCTTT.

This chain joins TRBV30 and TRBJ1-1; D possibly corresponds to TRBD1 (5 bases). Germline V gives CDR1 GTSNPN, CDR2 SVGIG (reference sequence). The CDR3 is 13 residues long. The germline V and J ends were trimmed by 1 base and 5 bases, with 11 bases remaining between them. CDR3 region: CAWSAQGSTEAFF. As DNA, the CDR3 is TGTGCCTGGAGTGCGCAGGGCTCGACTGAAGCTTTCTTT.

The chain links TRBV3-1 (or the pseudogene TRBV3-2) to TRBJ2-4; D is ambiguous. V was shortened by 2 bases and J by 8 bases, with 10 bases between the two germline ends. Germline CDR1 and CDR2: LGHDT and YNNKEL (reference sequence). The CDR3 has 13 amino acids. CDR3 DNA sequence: TGTGCCAGCAGCCAACTCGAATCGGACATTCAGTACTTC. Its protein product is CASSQLESDIQYF.

The CDR3 DNA is TGTGCCAGCAGCTTGGGGACAGCGAACACTGAAGCTTTCTTT. Amino acid sequence: CASSLGTANTEAFF. The V call is TRBV5-5, the J call TRBJ1-1, with TRBD1 as a possible D gene (6 bases). V lost 0 bases to trimming and J lost 1 base, with 7 bases between them. CDR1 SGHKS and CDR2 YYEKEE come from the germline V gene (reference sequence). The CDR3 runs 14 residues.

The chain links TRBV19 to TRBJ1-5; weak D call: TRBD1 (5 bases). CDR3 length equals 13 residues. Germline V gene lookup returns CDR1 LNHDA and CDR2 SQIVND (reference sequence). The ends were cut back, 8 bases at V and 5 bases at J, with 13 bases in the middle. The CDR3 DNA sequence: TGTGCCAGTGGCCCCGGCAGGGATCAGCCCCAGCATTTT. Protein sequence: CASGPGRDQPQHF.

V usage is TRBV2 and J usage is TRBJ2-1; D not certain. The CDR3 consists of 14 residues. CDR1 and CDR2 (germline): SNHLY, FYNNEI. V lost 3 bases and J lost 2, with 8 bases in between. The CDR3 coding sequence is TGTGCCAGCAGTGAGTCGACACCCTACAATGAGCAGTTCTTC. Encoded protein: CASSESTPYNEQFF.